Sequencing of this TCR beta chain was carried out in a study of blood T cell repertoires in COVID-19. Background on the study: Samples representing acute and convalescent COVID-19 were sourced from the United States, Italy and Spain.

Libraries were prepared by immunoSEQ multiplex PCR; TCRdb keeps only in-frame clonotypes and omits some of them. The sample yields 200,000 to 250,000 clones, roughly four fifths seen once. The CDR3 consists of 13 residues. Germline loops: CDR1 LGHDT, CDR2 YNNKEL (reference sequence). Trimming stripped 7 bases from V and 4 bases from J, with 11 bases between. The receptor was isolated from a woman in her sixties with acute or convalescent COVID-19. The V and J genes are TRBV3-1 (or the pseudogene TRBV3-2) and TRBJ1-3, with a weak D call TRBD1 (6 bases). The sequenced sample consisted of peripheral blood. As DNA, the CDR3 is TGTGCCAGCACAGGGGCCGCCGGAAACACCATATATTTT. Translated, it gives CASTGAAGNTIYF.